The following is a TCR beta chain sequence with its context. Its antigen remains undetermined. Per-base qualities were not stored, and no clone one base away is much larger. The sample belongs to a study of blood T cell repertoires in COVID-19 (dated by TCRdb to the early 2020s). Regarding the study in general: The collaborator samples originated in the United States, Italy and Spain and spanned the acute and convalescent phases of COVID-19. The samples were drawn from two sources: the first 160 participants of the ongoing ImmuneRACE study, and 1,200 or so subjects contributed by 6 global collaborators. The dataset comprised deeply sampled blood TCRbeta repertoires from subjects exposed to, actively infected with, or recovered from COVID-19. HLA class I and class II types, where available, came from metadata supplied by the sample provider rather than from assay-based typing. The repertoires were released in a freely available public database intended as a resource for research on the immune response to SARS-CoV-2. Sample metadata almost always included a de-identified subject ID, COVID-19 status, age in years and sex. The prospective study material was composed of cDNA or gDNA derived from T cells, B-cell-depleted T cells, or PBMCs.

The collaborating institutions used their own protocols to collect whole blood in K2EDTA tubes. For TCRbeta analysis, collaborator samples were shipped as frozen whole blood, as isolated PBMCs, or as DNA extracted from either sample type. Summary of the overall study and its limitations: Clinical and demographic metadata were provided uncurated, with the amount varying by source and participant.

Taken from cysteine to phenylalanine, the CDR3 has 13 residues. Of the read, only the CDR3 DNA is kept; its 39 bases are in frame from base 1. At the junction V is shortened by 5 bases and J by 4 bases, with 11 bases in between. The immunoSEQ Assay, a bias-controlled multiplex PCR, was used to amplify TCRbeta CDR3 regions from genomic DNA. The paper's processing steps were these. Within the assay, amplification of reference gene primers was used to estimate how many nucleated cells each sample contained. Sequence reads were collapsed and filtered to measure the absolute abundance of every unique TCRbeta CDR3 rearrangement. For each sample, productive Simpson clonality was calculated as the square root of Simpson's diversity index across productive rearrangements. Sourced from immuneACCESS, this table was stored by TCRdb with only in-frame sequences that have V and J called. A share of the clones is absent; for the studies checked, an unresolved V gene accounts for under half, and the remainder has no known explanation. V, J and clone size are taken as reported in that table, and D and trimming were inferred from the DNA itself. The table for this sample lists around 220,000 clones; approximately 79% of them were counted only once. The ten largest clonotypes hold under 4.5% of the sample.

The TCR originated in a woman in her 40s with active or convalescent COVID-19. Sequenced sample: peripheral blood. The rearranged chain carries TRBV12-3 or TRBV12-4 and TRBJ1-2; tentative D gene TRBD1, with 5 bases matching. CDR3 protein: CASSTDGGYGYTF. The DNA is as follows: TGTGCCAGCAGTACCGACGGGGGCTATGGCTACACCTTC.